The 25 T cell receptor beta chains given below trace back to one sample, sequenced in a study of beta chain features in type 1 diabetes. The isolated RNA, all of it, was reverse transcribed, so expressed TCRB transcripts were what got sequenced. TCRdb keeps only in-frame clones here, not all; method: immunoSEQ multiplex PCR. Of about 360,000 clones detected, about 12% appear once; the ten largest clones hold under 0.02%. The sequencing input was naive CD4+ T cells from blood. These receptors all stem from a man younger than 35 in good health.

The gene calls are TRBV25-1 and TRBJ2-5; D is unclear. V was trimmed by 1 base and J by 0 bases, leaving 9 bases between them. The CDR3 consists of 15 residues. CDR1 is MGHDK, CDR2 SYGVNS, per germline. The CDR3: CASSESRSDQETQYF. The CDR3 nucleotides are TGTGCCAGCAGTGAATCGCGGTCAGACCAAGAGACCCAGTACTTC.

The chain is built from TRBV6-5 and TRBJ2-2; TRBD2 is a possible D gene (5 bases). The V gene's germline CDR1 is MNHEY and CDR2 SVGAGI. The CDR3 loop spans 15 amino acids. Trimming removed 0 bases from V and 6 bases from J, with 11 bases in between. CDR3 sequence: CASSYSGIPPGELFF. CDR3 DNA: TGTGCCAGCAGTTACTCCGGGATTCCACCCGGGGAGCTGTTTTTT.

The chain carries TRBV9 and TRBJ2-7, with D maybe TRBD2 (6 bases). Deletions cut 4 bases from V and 2 bases from J, with 16 bases between. CDR3 length equals 15 residues. The germline V gene has CDR1 SGDLS and CDR2 YYNGEE. The CDR3 region is CASSPRPGGPYEQYF. The CDR3 bases are TGTGCCAGCAGCCCCCGACCCGGGGGTCCCTACGAGCAGTACTTC. The full variable domain, completed using reference TRBV9 and TRBJ2-7, is DSGVTQTPKHLITATGQRVTLRCSPRSGDLSVYWYQQSLDQGLQFLIQYYNGEERAKGNILERFSAQQFPDLHSELNLSSLELGDSALYFCASSPRPGGPYEQYFGPGTRLTVT.

The chain links TRBV25-1 to TRBJ1-4; a possible D gene is TRBD1 (5 bases). V was trimmed by 8 bases and J by 8 bases, leaving 15 bases between them. The CDR3 is made up of 13 amino acids. Germline CDR1 is MGHDK and CDR2 is SYGVNS. The CDR3 sequence: CASLRGMGEKLFF. CDR3 DNA: TGTGCCAGCCTCCGGGGGATGGGGGAAAAACTGTTTTTT.

The chain is built from TRBV9 and TRBJ2-7; tentative D call: TRBD2 (5 bases). CDR1 and CDR2 from the germline V gene are SGDLS and YYNGEE. The CDR3 runs to 13 residues. V was cut by 0 bases and J by 4 bases, with 8 bases left in between. The CDR3 spells CASSVDPGYEQYF. In DNA form, the CDR3 reads TGTGCCAGCAGCGTAGACCCGGGGTACGAGCAGTACTTC.

This clone occurred a few times. The gene calls are TRBV6-5 and TRBJ2-7, with TRBD1 matching 8 bases. Germline CDR1 MNHEY, CDR2 SVGAGI. The CDR3 sequence is 14 residues long. V shed 8 bases and J 2 bases; nucleotides not matched to a gene: 8. CDR3 DNA sequence: TGTGCCAGCCTCCAGGACAGGGTAACCTACGAGCAGTACTTC. Translation gives CASLQDRVTYEQYF.

The V gene is TRBV28, the J gene TRBJ1-3; 7 bases are shared with TRBD1. Trimming removed 5 bases from V and 0 bases from J; junction bases left unmatched: 7. This CDR3 is built from 16 residues. Per the germline V gene, CDR1 is MDHEN and CDR2 is SYDVKM. CDR3 in amino acids: CASSMQGDHSGNTIYF. In DNA form, the CDR3 reads TGTGCCAGCAGTATGCAGGGGGACCACTCTGGAAACACCATATATTTT.

The chain employs TRBV30 and TRBJ2-3; 9 bases agree with TRBD2. The germline CDR1 and CDR2 sequences are GTSNPN and SVGIG (reference sequence). The V segment lost 4 bases and the J segment 8 bases; nucleotides outside the gene matches: 7. The CDR3 has 13 residues. The CDR3 here is CAWNRGGDTTQYF. The CDR3 bases are TGTGCCTGGAATCGCGGGGGGGACACTACGCAGTATTTT.

The genes are TRBV7-3 and TRBJ1-2; perhaps TRBD1 as D (6 bases). Germline CDR1 reads SGHTA; CDR2 reads FQGTGA. V was trimmed by 0 bases and J by 4 bases, leaving 9 bases between them. The CDR3 has 14 residues. In DNA, the CDR3 is TGTGCCAGCAGCTTAACCCGGGACACCTATGGCTACACCTTC. Translated, it gives CASSLTRDTYGYTF.

This CDR3 reads CASSLVTWARTEAFF. Here the CDR3 DNA reads TGTGCCAGCAGCTTAGTAACCTGGGCCCGCACTGAAGCTTTCTTT. This chain joins TRBV13 and TRBJ1-1; D gene unclear. Germline loops: CDR1 PRHDT, CDR2 FYEKMQ (reference sequence). The CDR3 covers 15 residues. Trimming stripped 1 base from V and 4 bases from J, with 13 bases between.

V gene TRBV6-4 combines with J gene TRBJ2-7; a possible D gene is TRBD2 (5 bases). Germline V gives CDR1 MRHNA, CDR2 SNTAGT. Trimming stripped 2 bases from V and 7 bases from J, with 18 bases between. CDR3 length: 15 residues. The CDR3 bases are TGTGCCAGCAGTGACACCGTGAGAGGGCCCGGGGAGCAGTACTTC. Protein sequence: CASSDTVRGPGEQYF.

This clone was seen a single time. V is TRBV29-1 and J is TRBJ2-3; D perhaps matches TRBD2 (5 bases). Per the germline V gene, CDR1 is SQVTM and CDR2 is ANQGSEA. Between the trimmed V and J ends, which lost 4 bases and 4 bases, there was a span of 15 bases. CDR3 size: 14 residues. As DNA, the CDR3 is TGCAGCGTTGGTGACACCATCGGGGCAGATACGCAGTATTTT. Translated, it gives CSVGDTIGADTQYF.

In its sample, this clone was seen a few times. The chain links TRBV9 to TRBJ2-1; TRBD2 matches 10 bases. V trimming: 3 bases; J trimming: 3 bases; junction bases outside the gene matches: 9. There are 17 residues in the CDR3. Germline loops: CDR1 SGDLS, CDR2 YYNGEE. The DNA for the CDR3 is TGTGCCAGCAGCGGTAAAACGGGACTAGCGAACTACAATGAGCAGTTCTTC. The encoded protein is CASSGKTGLANYNEQFF.

A few counts support this clone. The V call is TRBV30, the J call TRBJ2-2; 10 bases match TRBD1. The CDR3 has 19 residues. Per germline, CDR1 GTSNPN and CDR2 SVGIG (reference sequence). J lost 5 bases, V lost 4 bases, and 19 bases had no gene match. DNA for the CDR3: TGTGCCTGGAACATCAATCCGGGACAGGGGAGTTTTCGGACCGGGGAGCTGTTTTTT. It translates to CAWNINPGQGSFRTGELFF. Full variable domain (rest looked up from reference TRBV30 and TRBJ2-2): SQTIHQWPATLVQPVGSPLSLECTVEGTSNPNLYWYRQAAGRGLQLLFYSVGIGQISSEVPQNLSASRPQDRQFILSSKKLLLSDSGFYLCAWNINPGQGSFRTGELFFGEGSRLTVL.

This clone was counted between two and nine times. The chain employs TRBV29-1 and TRBJ2-3; the D gene is possibly TRBD1 (6 bases). The CDR3 has 13 amino acids. Germline V CDR1 and CDR2: SQVTM, ANQGSEA. Trimming pared 7 bases from V and 3 bases from J, leaving 14 bases between. CDR3 nucleotide sequence: TGCAGCGCCCGCCCAACAGGGACAGATACGCAGTATTTT. This sequence encodes CSARPTGTDTQYF.

This clone has only a few counts. J is TRBJ2-7 and V is TRBV28, with 9 nucleotides matching TRBD2. Per germline, CDR1 MDHEN and CDR2 SYDVKM. The CDR3 covers 16 residues. V shed 4 bases and J 2 bases; nucleotides not matched to a gene: 9. The CDR3 region has the DNA TGTGCCAGCAGTTCCCTCCGGCGCGGGGGGGCCTACGAGCAGTACTTC. This gives the protein CASSSLRRGGAYEQYF.

This clone was observed at least ten times. This chain uses TRBV29-1 with TRBJ1-5; D gene uncertain. Trimming cost V 6 bases and J 0 bases, with 6 bases left between them. The germline V gene has CDR1 SQVTM and CDR2 ANQGSEA. The CDR3 sequence is 12 residues long. The CDR3 protein is CSVCDSNQPQHF. The CDR3 coding sequence is TGCAGCGTATGCGATAGCAATCAGCCCCAGCATTTT.

The table lists this clone with a few counts. The V call is TRBV30, the J call TRBJ1-3, with 9 positions matching TRBD1. CDR3 length: 13 residues. The V gene's germline CDR1 is GTSNPN and CDR2 SVGIG (reference sequence). V lost 5 bases, J lost 4 bases, and 3 bases stayed unmatched. CDR3 amino acids: CAWDRGYGNTIYF. For the CDR3, the DNA is TGTGCCTGGGACAGGGGGTACGGAAACACCATATATTTT. The full variable domain, completed using reference TRBV30 and TRBJ1-3, is SQTIHQWPATLVQPVGSPLSLECTVEGTSNPNLYWYRQAAGRGLQLLFYSVGIGQISSEVPQNLSASRPQDRQFILSSKKLLLSDSGFYLCAWDRGYGNTIYFGEGSWLTVV.

The chain combines TRBV2 with TRBJ1-2, with 7 bases matching TRBD1. The CDR3 has 13 amino acids. CDR1 and CDR2 (germline): SNHLY, FYNNEI. V dropped 6 bases and J dropped 8; count of bases not matched to a gene: 9. CDR3 residues: CASRATGEDGYTF. The CDR3 DNA sequence: TGTGCCAGCAGAGCTACAGGGGAGGACGGCTACACCTTC.

There are a few counts of this clone. This chain joins TRBV7-8 and TRBJ2-7; D unresolved. V lost 4 bases and J 1 base, leaving 11 bases between the germline ends. Germline V gene lookup returns CDR1 SGHVS and CDR2 FQNEAQ. This CDR3 has 14 residues. Here the CDR3 DNA reads TGTGCCAGCAGCTATGGTAGATCTTCCTACGAGCAGTACTTC. As protein: CASSYGRSSYEQYF.

The chain uses TRBV7-3 and TRBJ2-1; 8 bases fit TRBD2. The V gene end was trimmed by 4 bases and the J gene end by 4 bases; junction bases not matched to a gene: 6. Looked up from germline, CDR1 is SGHTA and CDR2 is FQGTGA. CDR3 length: 15 residues. As DNA, the CDR3 is TGTGCCAGCAGCTGGGCGGGAGGCCCATACAATGAGCAGTTCTTC. Protein: CASSWAGGPYNEQFF.

This clone has just a few counts. Written as DNA, the CDR3 is TGTGCCAGTTCTACAGGGGTTGCCGGGGAGCTGTTTTTT. Its translation: CASSTGVAGELFF. The rearrangement links TRBV19 to TRBJ2-2, with 7 bases identical to TRBD1. The germline V gene encodes CDR1 LNHDA and CDR2 SQIVND (reference sequence). The CDR3 extends over 13 amino acids. Trimming cost V 8 bases and J 6 bases; bases outside gene matches: 6. The full variable domain, with the rest looked up from reference TRBV19 and TRBJ2-2, is DGGITQSPKYLFRKEGQNVTLSCEQNLNHDAMYWYRQDPGQGLRLIYYSQIVNDFQKGDIAEGYSVSREKKESFPLTVTSAQKNPTAFYLCASSTGVAGELFFGEGSRLTVL.

This clone has only a few counts. The chain uses TRBV9 and TRBJ1-2; a weak D match, TRBD1 (6 bases). This CDR3 is 13 amino acids long. Trimming removed 7 bases at V and 0 bases at J, with 10 bases between. From germline, CDR1 is SGDLS and CDR2 YYNGEE. The CDR3: CASQTGANYGYTF. CDR3 sequence (DNA): TGTGCCAGCCAGACAGGAGCTAACTATGGCTACACCTTC.

This sequence joins TRBV10-3 and TRBJ2-3; 11 nucleotides align to TRBD2. V shed 0 bases and J 4 bases; nucleotides not matched to a gene: 6. Germline V gene sequence: CDR1 ENHRY, CDR2 SYGVKD. The CDR3 spans 17 residues. In DNA, the CDR3 is TGTGCCATCAGTGAGTCTGAACTAGCGGGAGAATCAGATACGCAGTATTTT. It encodes CAISESELAGESDTQYF.

The chain joins TRBV15 to TRBJ2-2; 9 bases agree with TRBD1. Per germline, CDR1 LNHNV and CDR2 YYDKDF (reference sequence). J lost 3 bases, V lost 5 bases, and 7 bases had no gene match. This CDR3 region has 16 residues. The CDR3 sequence is CATSVRQGGDTGELFF. In nucleotides, the CDR3 is TGTGCCACCAGCGTAAGACAGGGGGGGGACACCGGGGAGCTGTTTTTT.